The next 20 T cell receptor beta chains were all read from a single sample in a study of T cell repertoires in cytomegalovirus infection. Antigens for these TCRs are unknown. TCRdb reanalysed the reads using MiXCR and keeps one entry per CDR3 protein. The sample contains hundreds of thousands of distinct CDR3 sequences, roughly 33% of which appear only once. Here the sequenced sample was cultured PBMCs, taken from culture after CMV antigen stimulation. The receptors here all came from a human donor in good health (CMV status not recorded). Some clones in this sample may be carry-over from other donors' samples.

The CDR3 bases are TGTGCCAGCAGCCACCGGGGGGGGTCCGGGTACGAGCAGTACTTC. It codes for CASSHRGGSGYEQYF. The V gene is TRBV7-2, the J gene TRBJ2-7; 8 bases fit TRBD2. This CDR3 has 15 amino acids. Trimming cost V 5 bases and J 4 bases; bases outside gene matches: 10. From germline, CDR1 is SGHTA and CDR2 FQGNSA.

This clonotype has a single count. The gene calls are TRBV6-6 and TRBJ2-1; D may match TRBD1 or TRBD2 (5 bases each). The germline V gene encodes CDR1 MNHNY and CDR2 SVGAGI (reference sequence). The germline V and J ends were trimmed by 1 base and 9 bases, with 16 bases remaining between them. The CDR3 loop spans 15 amino acids. The CDR3 bases are TGTGCCAGCAGTTACTTTGCAGGGCCCCTAGCTGAGCAGTTCTTC. It specifies CASSYFAGPLAEQFF.

This clonotype was picked up one time. The genes are TRBV9 and TRBJ1-2; no reliable D call. Deletions cut 6 bases from V and 8 bases from J, with 14 bases between. Germline CDR1 reads SGDLS; CDR2 reads YYNGEE. This CDR3 region has 12 residues. The CDR3 DNA sequence: TGTGCCAGCAATAAATTGGGGAACGGCTACACCTTC. Protein product: CASNKLGNGYTF.

This clonotype came up once. This chain joins TRBV7-9 and TRBJ2-1, with D perhaps matching TRBD1 or TRBD2 (5 bases each). There are 17 residues in the CDR3. V lost 5 bases, J lost 5 bases, and 22 bases lay in between. The V gene's germline CDR1 is SEHNR and CDR2 FQNEAQ (reference sequence). For the CDR3, the DNA is TGTGCCAGCAGCCATGCCGGGGCGGCAAGGGCCCACAATGAGCAGTTCTTC. Amino acids: CASSHAGAARAHNEQFF.

V is TRBV15 and J is TRBJ2-7, with D perhaps matching TRBD2 (6 bases). Trimming removed 1 base at V and 6 bases at J, with 13 bases between. The CDR3 has 14 amino acids. The V gene's germline CDR1 is LNHNV and CDR2 YYDKDF (reference sequence). The CDR3 is CATSRAGTPSEQYF. The CDR3 DNA sequence: TGTGCCACCAGCAGAGCCGGGACTCCCTCCGAGCAGTACTTC.

This clonotype was observed a few times. This chain uses TRBV6-2 or TRBV6-3 with TRBJ2-7; 11 bases match TRBD2. The germline CDR1 and CDR2 sequences are MNHEY and SVGEGT. V was pared by 5 bases and J by 11 bases, with 11 bases of the junction left unmatched. CDR3 length equals 14 residues. This chain's CDR3 is CASSQTSGSNKEYF. The CDR3 DNA is TGTGCCAGCAGTCAAACTAGCGGGAGCAACAAGGAGTACTTC.

The chain recombines TRBV7-6 with TRBJ2-7; TRBD2 matches 9 bases. Germline V gene data show CDR1 as SGHVS and CDR2 as FNYEAQ. The CDR3 extends over 16 amino acids. After removal of 0 bases from V and 4 bases from J, the junction contained 7 bases not matched to a gene. Here the CDR3 reads CASSLAPRLAVYEQYF. CDR3 DNA sequence: TGTGCCAGCAGCTTAGCGCCGCGACTAGCGGTTTACGAGCAGTACTTC.

The chain combines TRBV20-1 with TRBJ2-7; 12 nucleotides match TRBD2. The J segment lost 5 bases and the V segment lost 0 bases, leaving 2 bases of the junction unmatched. The CDR3 has 14 residues. Germline CDR1 and CDR2: DFQATT and SNEGSKA (reference sequence). As DNA, the CDR3 is TGCAGTGCTAGAGATCTAGCGGGGGGGGACGAGCAGTACTTC. Protein product: CSARDLAGGDEQYF.

As DNA, the CDR3 is TGTGCCAGCAGCATCTCTAGCGCCGGAGATACGCAGTATTTT. This translates into CASSISSAGDTQYF. The chain couples TRBV7-2 to TRBJ2-3, with a tentative D call TRBD2 (6 bases). The CDR3 sequence is 14 residues long. V was clipped by 5 bases and J by 5 bases, with 14 bases between them. In germline, CDR1 is SGHTA, CDR2 FQGNSA.

This chain joins TRBV20-1 and TRBJ2-3; 9 bases fit TRBD2. The CDR3 runs 16 residues. The germline V gene encodes CDR1 DFQATT and CDR2 SNEGSKA (reference sequence). The trim removed 2 bases at V and 2 bases at J, leaving 8 bases unmatched. CDR3 in DNA: TGCAGTGCTAGATTACCAAGCGGGGGGATCACAGATACGCAGTATTTT. This codes for CSARLPSGGITDTQYF.

This clonotype has a count of ten or more. The gene calls are TRBV7-2 and TRBJ2-5; possible D gene TRBD1, 5 bases. Germline loops: CDR1 SGHTA, CDR2 FQGNSA. Trimming left V 4 bases short and J 1 base short, with 7 bases between. The CDR3 spans 13 residues. The CDR3 sequence: CASSSQGQETQYF. The CDR3 DNA reads as TGTGCCAGCAGCTCCCAGGGCCAAGAGACCCAGTACTTC.

The rearrangement joins TRBV5-6 to TRBJ2-5; D uncertain. The CDR3 is 13 amino acids. Germline V gives CDR1 SGHDT, CDR2 YYEEEE. V was shortened by 6 bases and J by 1 base, with 10 bases between the two germline ends. CDR3 coding DNA: TGTGCCAGCAATCGGATCTTCCAAGAGACCCAGTACTTC. This translates into CASNRIFQETQYF.

The V call is TRBV20-1, the J call TRBJ2-1; no reliable D call. Germline CDR1 is DFQATT and CDR2 is SNEGSKA (reference sequence). With 3 bases removed from V and 4 bases from J, the gap between germline ends came to 10 bases. The CDR3 is 13 amino acids. The CDR3 DNA reads TGCAGTGCTAGTGGTTGGCCGTACAATGAGCAGTTCTTC. It encodes CSASGWPYNEQFF.

This clonotype has only a few counts. The chain has TRBV7-2 and TRBJ1-5; the D gene is possibly TRBD1 (6 bases). The V gene lost 4 bases and the J gene lost 9 bases, with 13 bases spanning the gap. The CDR3 is 13 amino acids. CDR1 is SGHTA, CDR2 FQGNSA, per germline. The CDR3 nucleotides are TGTGCCAGCAGCTACAGGGAGGAGGTGCCCCAGCATTTT. Amino acids: CASSYREEVPQHF.

This clonotype was seen ten or more times. V and J are TRBV7-7 and TRBJ1-6; the D is unclear. Trimming removed 5 bases at V and 4 bases at J, with 6 bases between. Germline assignment: CDR1 SSHAT and CDR2 FNYEAQ (reference sequence). This CDR3 comprises 13 residues. CDR3 amino acids: CASSRDYNSPLHF. CDR3 in DNA: TGTGCCAGCAGCAGGGATTATAATTCACCCCTCCACTTT. Full variable domain (outside the CDR3, taken from reference TRBV7-7 and TRBJ1-6): GAGVSQSPRYKVTKRGQDVTLRCDPISSHATLYWYQQALGQGPEFLTYFNYEAQPDKSGLPSDRFSAERPEGSISTLTIQRTEQRDSAMYRCASSRDYNSPLHFGNGTRLTVT.

This clonotype was observed many times. The rearrangement joins TRBV7-2 to TRBJ2-1; possible D gene TRBD2, 6 bases. The CDR3 totals 12 residues. Germline assignment: CDR1 SGHTA and CDR2 FQGNSA. V lost 5 bases, J lost 10 bases, and 12 bases lay in between. CDR3 DNA sequence: TGTGCCAGCAGCCCCGCGGGATTAGAGCAGTTCTTC. Protein product: CASSPAGLEQFF. The variable domain in full, completed from reference TRBV7-2 and TRBJ2-1, reads GAGVSQSPSNKVTEKGKDVELRCDPISGHTALYWYRQSLGQGLEFLIYFQGNSAPDKSGLPSDRFSAERTGGSVSTLTIQRTQQEDSAVYLCASSPAGLEQFFGPGTRLTVL.

This clonotype was counted ten times or more. The chain combines TRBV7-8 with TRBJ2-1; 7 bases fit TRBD2. Looked up from germline, CDR1 is SGHVS and CDR2 is FQNEAQ. This CDR3 region has 18 residues. With V trimmed by 5 bases and J by 0 bases, 13 bases remained unmatched. CDR3 sequence: CASSHRGVLPSSYNEQFF. DNA for the CDR3: TGTGCCAGCAGCCATCGGGGGGTTCTCCCTAGCTCCTACAATGAGCAGTTCTTC.

V usage is TRBV20-1 and J usage is TRBJ1-5; 10 bases are a match to TRBD1. V was clipped by 2 bases and J by 4 bases; unmatched bases: 14. Germline values: CDR1 DFQATT, CDR2 SNEGSKA (reference sequence). This CDR3 comprises 18 residues. Here the CDR3 reads CSARPQPPGQGRNQPQHF. The CDR3, as DNA: TGCAGTGCTAGACCCCAACCCCCGGGACAGGGGAGAAATCAGCCCCAGCATTTT.

The genes are TRBV20-1 and TRBJ1-1; 9 nucleotides line up with TRBD1. The J segment lost 3 bases and the V segment lost 3 bases, leaving 8 bases of the junction unmatched. CDR1 DFQATT and CDR2 SNEGSKA come from the germline V gene (reference sequence). This CDR3 has 15 amino acids. The CDR3 sequence: CSASERGQGHTEAFF. Written as DNA, the CDR3 is TGCAGTGCTAGTGAGCGAGGACAGGGGCACACTGAAGCTTTCTTT.

This clonotype has only a few counts. The rearrangement joins TRBV12-3 or TRBV12-4 to TRBJ1-1; 8 positions match TRBD1. Trimming cost V 5 bases and J 5 bases; bases outside gene matches: 7. The CDR3 spans 14 residues. CDR3 nucleotide sequence: TGTGCCAGCAGTCTAACGCAGGGGGCTACTGAAGCTTTCTTT. Its translation is CASSLTQGATEAFF.